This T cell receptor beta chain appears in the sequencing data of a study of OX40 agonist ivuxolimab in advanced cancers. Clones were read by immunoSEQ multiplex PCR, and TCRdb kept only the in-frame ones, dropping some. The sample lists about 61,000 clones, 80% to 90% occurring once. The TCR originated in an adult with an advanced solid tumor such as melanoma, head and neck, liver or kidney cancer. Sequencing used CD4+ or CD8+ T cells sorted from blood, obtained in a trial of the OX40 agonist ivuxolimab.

CDR3 sequence (DNA): TGTGCCAGTAGTCCCGACAAAGGAAACACCATATATTTT. Encoded protein: CASSPDKGNTIYF. V is TRBV19 and J is TRBJ1-3, with unresolved D. With 5 bases removed from V and 4 bases from J, the gap between germline ends came to 9 bases. The CDR3 covers 13 residues. Per the germline V gene, CDR1 is LNHDA and CDR2 is SQIVND (reference sequence).